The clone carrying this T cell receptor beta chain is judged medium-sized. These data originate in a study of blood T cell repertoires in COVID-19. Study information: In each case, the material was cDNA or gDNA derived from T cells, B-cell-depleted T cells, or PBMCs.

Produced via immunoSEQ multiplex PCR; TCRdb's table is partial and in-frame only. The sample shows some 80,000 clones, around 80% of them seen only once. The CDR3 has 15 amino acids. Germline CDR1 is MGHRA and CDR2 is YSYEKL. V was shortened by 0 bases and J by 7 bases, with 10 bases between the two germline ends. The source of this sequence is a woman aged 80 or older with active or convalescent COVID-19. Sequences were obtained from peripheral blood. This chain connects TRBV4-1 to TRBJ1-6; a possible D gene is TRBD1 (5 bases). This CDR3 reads CASSQEGAPNSPLHF. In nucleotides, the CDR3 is TGCGCCAGCAGCCAAGAAGGGGCCCCGAATTCACCCCTCCACTTT.